The T cell receptor beta chain under discussion was sequenced for a study of cytomegalovirus exposure and HLA in healthy donors. This clone came up a few times. The CDR3 consists of 13 residues. The germline V and J ends were trimmed by 2 bases and 4 bases, with 7 bases remaining between them. Per the germline V gene, CDR1 is SGHRS and CDR2 is YFSETQ. Clones were sequenced by immunoSEQ multiplex PCR, and TCRdb holds only the in-frame ones, with some missing. The data contain 100,000 to 150,000 clones, roughly 89% of them seen just once; the ten biggest clones take up roughly 2%. This chain links TRBV5-1 with TRBJ1-5; TRBD1 is a possible D gene (6 bases). The sequenced material came from PBMCs. This receptor was taken from a woman aged 18-29 years in good health and CMV-seronegative. CDR3 sequence reads: CASSLQGNQPQHF. The DNA for the CDR3 is TGCGCCAGCAGCTTACAGGGAAATCAGCCCCAGCATTTT.